One and the same sample provided the 31 T cell receptor beta chains below, sequenced in a study of cytomegalovirus exposure and HLA in healthy donors. The PCR contained 60 Vbeta and 13 Jbeta primers. Clones were sequenced by immunoSEQ multiplex PCR, and TCRdb holds only the in-frame ones, with some missing. The sample lists more than 85,000 clones, around 86% occurring once. Sequenced: PBMCs. These receptors all come from a woman aged 30 to 39 in good health and CMV-seronegative.

This rearrangement joins TRBV2 to TRBJ2-2; 8 bases are shared with TRBD2. The V and J ends lost 7 bases and 0 bases, in that order; junction bases with no gene match: 4. The CDR3 runs to 15 residues. Germline-derived CDR1 and CDR2 are SNHLY and FYNNEI. The CDR3 sequence: CASKGGRTNTGELFF. CDR3 DNA sequence: TGTGCCAGCAAAGGCGGGAGGACGAACACCGGGGAGCTGTTTTTT. Together with reference TRBV2 and TRBJ2-2, the CDR3 gives the full variable domain: EPEVTQTPSHQVTQMGQEVILRCVPISNHLYFYWYRQILGQKVEFLVSFYNNEISEKSEIFDDQFSVERPDGSNFTLKIRSTKLEDSAMYFCASKGGRTNTGELFFGEGSRLTVL.

The rearrangement joins TRBV5-1 to TRBJ1-1, with 8 positions matching TRBD1. The germline V gene encodes CDR1 SGHRS and CDR2 YFSETQ. V lost 0 bases to trimming and J lost 8 bases; unmatched junction nucleotides: 3. The CDR3 loop spans 13 amino acids. The CDR3 bases are TGCGCCAGCAGCTTGGACCGGGACAGGGAAGCTTTCTTT. It translates to CASSLDRDREAFF.

This rearrangement joins TRBV11-2 to TRBJ1-1; D unclear. The CDR3 covers 13 residues. Germline loops: CDR1 SGHAT, CDR2 FQNNGV. Trimming removed 5 bases from V and 4 bases from J, with 11 bases in between. The CDR3 sequence is CASSLSRGTEAFF. The CDR3 bases are TGTGCCAGCAGCCTCAGTCGGGGCACTGAAGCTTTCTTT.

This clone has only one observation. This chain joins TRBV28 and TRBJ2-1; the match to TRBD2 covers 9 bases. Germline CDR1 reads MDHEN; CDR2 reads SYDVKM. With 2 bases clipped from V and 3 bases from J, the junction kept 5 bases outside the gene matches. The CDR3 loop spans 16 amino acids. The CDR3, as DNA: TGTGCCAGCAGTTTACGTCGGCGGGAGGGCTACAATGAGCAGTTCTTC. Translated, it gives CASSLRRREGYNEQFF. Variable domain in full (rest from reference TRBV28 and TRBJ2-1): DVKVTQSSRYLVKRTGEKVFLECVQDMDHENMFWYRQDPGLGLRLIYFSYDVKMKEKGDIPEGYSVSREKKERFSLILESASTNQTSMYLCASSLRRREGYNEQFFGPGTRLTVL.

The V and J genes are TRBV7-3 and TRBJ2-5; 8 nucleotides align to TRBD1. J gave up 3 bases and V 5 bases, and 8 bases lay outside the gene matches. The germline CDR1 and CDR2 sequences are SGHTA and FQGTGA. The CDR3 loop spans 15 amino acids. The CDR3, as DNA: TGTGCCAGCAGCGGAACCGGGACAGGAAAAGAGACCCAGTACTTC. It yields the protein CASSGTGTGKETQYF. Full variable domain (missing parts from reference TRBV7-3 and TRBJ2-5): GAGVSQTPSNKVTEKGKYVELRCDPISGHTALYWYRQSLGQGPEFLIYFQGTGAADDSGLPNDRFFAVRPEGSVSTLKIQRTERGDSAVYLCASSGTGTGKETQYFGPGTRLLVL.

The chain is built from TRBV5-1 and TRBJ1-2; 7 bases fit TRBD1. The CDR3 length is 14 residues. From germline, CDR1 is SGHRS and CDR2 YFSETQ. V lost 3 bases to trimming and J lost 8 bases; unmatched junction nucleotides: 10. The CDR3 DNA sequence: TGCGCCAGCAGCTATGGGACAGCCCACGTCGGCTACACCTTC. As protein: CASSYGTAHVGYTF.

V is TRBV19 and J is TRBJ1-2; 8 bases are a match to TRBD1. Per the germline V gene, CDR1 is LNHDA and CDR2 is SQIVND (reference sequence). The CDR3 is made up of 12 amino acids. J was trimmed by 7 bases and V by 8 bases; bases with no gene match: 6. The chain's CDR3 is CASSAGGTGYTF. The DNA of the CDR3 is TGTGCCAGTTCGGCAGGGGGCACTGGCTACACCTTC.

V is TRBV5-1 and J is TRBJ2-7, with D possibly TRBD2 on 6 matching bases. The CDR3 length is 12 residues. Trimming cost V 3 bases and J 6 bases, with 10 bases left between them. CDR1 and CDR2 from the germline V gene are SGHRS and YFSETQ. The CDR3 sequence is CASSSDGGEQYF. CDR3 nucleotide sequence: TGCGCCAGCAGCTCCGACGGGGGCGAGCAGTACTTC.

The chain uses TRBV29-1 and TRBJ1-2, with 9 bases that match TRBD1. Germline V CDR1 and CDR2: SQVTM, ANQGSEA. The J segment lost 4 bases and the V segment lost 6 bases, leaving 18 bases of the junction unmatched. This CDR3 has 17 residues. CDR3 nucleotide sequence: TGCAGCGTGCCCCTGAACAGGGGGCGCGGACTACTCTATGGCTACACCTTC. Translation gives CSVPLNRGRGLLYGYTF.

A remark on this clone: A junction boundary mismatches the germline segment, possibly from a read error. This chain uses TRBV7-3 with TRBJ2-1; TRBD2 aligns across 8 bases. The CDR3 contains 17 residues. The germline CDR1 and CDR2 sequences are SGHTA and FQGTGA. This CDR3 reads CASSLTRGGTSGNEQFF. CDR3 sequence (DNA): TGTGCCAGCAGCCTAACCCGGGGCGGGACTAGTGGCAATGAGCAGTTCTTC.

The CDR3 DNA follows: TGTGCCACCGCGGGCCCTAGCACAGATACGCAGTATTTT. As protein: CATAGPSTDTQYF. The V gene is TRBV19, the J gene TRBJ2-3; weak D call: TRBD2 (5 bases). The length of the CDR3 is 13 residues. CDR1 is LNHDA, CDR2 SQIVND, per germline (reference sequence). The ends were cut back, 10 bases at V and 0 bases at J, with 11 bases in the middle.

The CDR3 DNA sequence: TGTGCCAGCAGCTCGGGACAGTCCCTACAAGAGACCCAGTACTTC. Translation: CASSSGQSLQETQYF. The J gene is TRBJ2-5, the V gene TRBV11-3, with TRBD1 matching over 7 bases. The CDR3 loop spans 15 amino acids. The V gene's germline CDR1 is SGHNT and CDR2 YENEEA. V dropped 4 bases and J dropped 2; count of bases not matched to a gene: 7.

CDR3 sequence (DNA): TGCGCCAGCAGTCAATCCAAACCCACGGACAGTTACAATGAGCAGTTCTTC. This sequence encodes CASSQSKPTDSYNEQFF. This chain links TRBV23-1 with TRBJ2-1; possibly TRBD1 for D (6 bases). TRBV23-1 is classed as an ORF, of uncertain function. The CDR3 is 17 amino acids. The germline V and J ends were trimmed by 0 bases and 4 bases, with 16 bases remaining between them.

V is TRBV6-1 and J is TRBJ2-7, with D perhaps TRBD1 (8 bases). Germline-derived CDR1 and CDR2 are MNHNS and SASEGT. The CDR3 is made up of 16 amino acids. Between the trimmed V and J ends, which lost 1 base and 2 bases, there was a span of 15 bases. Written as DNA, the CDR3 is TGTGCCAGCAGTGAAGGGACAGGGACTACCGCCTACGAGCAGTACTTC. It encodes CASSEGTGTTAYEQYF.

J is TRBJ2-2 and V is TRBV7-3; TRBD2 matches 10 bases. After removal of 4 bases from V and 0 bases from J, the junction contained 2 bases not matched to a gene. The CDR3 runs 16 residues. Germline V CDR1 and CDR2: SGHTA, FQGTGA. The CDR3 sequence is CASSSTSGANTGELFF. Written as DNA, the CDR3 is TGTGCCAGCAGCTCTACTAGCGGGGCGAACACCGGGGAGCTGTTTTTT.

This clone was seen only a few times. J is TRBJ2-2 and V is TRBV30; D is possibly TRBD2 (6 bases). Germline CDR1 is GTSNPN and CDR2 is SVGIG (reference sequence). V lost 8 bases and J lost 7, with 11 bases in between. CDR3 length: 11 amino acids. CDR3 DNA sequence: TGTGCCGGAGGCGGGATCGGGGAGCTGTTTTTT. Translated: CAGGGIGELFF.

V is TRBV7-3 and J is TRBJ2-3; tentative D call: TRBD2 (5 bases). The germline gives CDR1 SGHTA, CDR2 FQGTGA. V was cut by 4 bases and J by 5 bases, with 16 bases left in between. The CDR3 loop spans 15 amino acids. CDR3 loop: CASSSTSGSGDTQYF. The CDR3 DNA reads as TGTGCCAGCAGCTCCACCTCGGGGTCTGGAGATACGCAGTATTTT.

The chain is built from TRBV25-1 and TRBJ2-7; TRBD2 aligns across 11 bases. V gave up 1 base and J gave up 5 bases; unmatched junction bases: 7. The CDR3 runs to 16 residues. In germline, CDR1 is MGHDK, CDR2 SYGVNS. In DNA form, the CDR3 reads TGTGCCAGCAGTGAATTTTCGACTAGCGGGACCCACGAGCAGTACTTC. Translation: CASSEFSTSGTHEQYF.

The chain recombines TRBV15 with TRBJ2-6, with a possible D match to TRBD1 (5 bases). The germline CDR1 and CDR2 sequences are LNHNV and YYDKDF (reference sequence). Trimming removed 0 bases from V and 4 bases from J, with 13 bases in between. The CDR3 loop spans 17 amino acids. The DNA for the CDR3 is TGTGCCACCAGCAGAGATCCTCAGGGAACCGGGGCCAACGTCCTGACTTTC. Its translation is CATSRDPQGTGANVLTF. The full variable domain, rest sourced from reference TRBV15 and TRBJ2-6, is DAMVIQNPRYQVTQFGKPVTLSCSQTLNHNVMYWYQQKSSQAPKLLFHYYDKDFNNEADTPDNFQSRRPNTSFCFLDIRSPGLGDTAMYLCATSRDPQGTGANVLTFGAGSRLTVL.

The chain combines TRBV27 with TRBJ2-5; D gene ambiguous. This CDR3 is 12 amino acids long. The germline V gene has CDR1 MNHEY and CDR2 SMNVEV (reference sequence). Trimming removed 6 bases from V and 5 bases from J, with 10 bases in between. The CDR3 here is CASSQTAETQYF. The CDR3 region has the DNA TGTGCCAGCAGCCAAACTGCGGAGACCCAGTACTTC.

The rearrangement links TRBV5-1 to TRBJ1-3; no clear D gene. V was cut by 3 bases and J by 0 bases, with 10 bases left in between. The germline V gene has CDR1 SGHRS and CDR2 YFSETQ. CDR3 size: 15 residues. For the CDR3, the DNA is TGCGCCAGCAGCTCGGACGGGAGCTCTGGAAACACCATATATTTT. Its protein is CASSSDGSSGNTIYF.

J is TRBJ1-2 and V is TRBV7-8; D perhaps matches TRBD1 (6 bases). V lost 5 bases, J lost 2 bases, and 9 bases lay in between. The CDR3 loop spans 13 amino acids. The germline CDR1 and CDR2 sequences are SGHVS and FQNEAQ. CDR3: CASSPDRNYGYTF. In DNA form, the CDR3 reads TGTGCCAGCAGCCCGGACAGAAACTATGGCTACACCTTC.

The CDR3 is CASSLEGQPSDTQYF. The CDR3 coding sequence is TGCGCCAGCAGCTTGGAGGGACAGCCCTCAGATACGCAGTATTTT. This chain links TRBV5-1 with TRBJ2-3; TRBD1 agrees at 7 bases. This CDR3 contains 15 residues. With V trimmed by 0 bases and J by 4 bases, 5 bases remained unmatched. CDR1 is SGHRS, CDR2 YFSETQ, per germline.

The sample holds one count of this clone. The rearrangement links TRBV2 to TRBJ2-7, with 8 bases identical to TRBD2. V lost 3 bases and J lost 2; bases outside the gene matches: 12. CDR1 is SNHLY and CDR2 is FYNNEI in the germline V gene. There are 17 residues in the CDR3. The CDR3 protein is CASSDFPSGGKAYEQYF. CDR3 DNA sequence: TGTGCCAGCAGTGACTTTCCCTCGGGAGGGAAAGCCTACGAGCAGTACTTC. Based on the CDR3 plus reference TRBV2 and TRBJ2-7, the full variable domain is EPEVTQTPSHQVTQMGQEVILRCVPISNHLYFYWYRQILGQKVEFLVSFYNNEISEKSEIFDDQFSVERPDGSNFTLKIRSTKLEDSAMYFCASSDFPSGGKAYEQYFGPGTRLTVT.

The V gene is TRBV6-1, the J gene TRBJ2-7; 7 positions match TRBD2. The CDR3 runs 12 residues. CDR1 and CDR2 (germline): MNHNS, SASEGT. After removal of 8 bases from V and 5 bases from J, the junction contained 6 bases not matched to a gene. The CDR3, as DNA: TGTGCCAGCGATCCGAGCGGGAACGAGCAGTACTTC. Protein product: CASDPSGNEQYF.

This chain joins TRBV5-6 and TRBJ2-1, with D perhaps TRBD2 (6 bases). Trimming shortened V by 4 bases and J by 4 bases, and 15 bases separated the two germline ends. The CDR3 has 15 amino acids. The germline CDR1 and CDR2 sequences are SGHDT and YYEEEE. CDR3 bases: TGTGCCAGCAGCCGACCGGGACTGGGTTACAATGAGCAGTTCTTC. Residues: CASSRPGLGYNEQFF.

This clone was recorded only once. The rearrangement links TRBV19 to TRBJ2-2, with 10 bases that match TRBD1. The CDR3 is 16 residues long. Trimming at V came to 5 bases and at J to 8 bases, leaving 11 bases not matched to a gene. CDR1 is LNHDA, CDR2 SQIVND, per germline (reference sequence). The CDR3 loop reads CASSFYGTGVGGELFF. The CDR3 nucleotides are TGTGCCAGTAGTTTCTATGGGACAGGGGTTGGTGGGGAGCTGTTTTTT. Using reference TRBV19 and TRBJ2-2 for the parts outside the CDR3, the full variable domain is DGGITQSPKYLFRKEGQNVTLSCEQNLNHDAMYWYRQDPGQGLRLIYYSQIVNDFQKGDIAEGYSVSREKKESFPLTVTSAQKNPTAFYLCASSFYGTGVGGELFFGEGSRLTVL.

This clone was found a few times. The V call is TRBV28, the J call TRBJ2-3, with D perhaps TRBD1 (5 bases). Trimming cost V 7 bases and J 0 bases, with 5 bases left between them. The CDR3 runs to 12 residues. Germline loops: CDR1 MDHEN, CDR2 SYDVKM. CDR3 bases: TGTGCCAGCACAGGGAGCACAGATACGCAGTATTTT. This codes for CASTGSTDTQYF.

The rearrangement links TRBV6-6 to TRBJ1-3, with D uncertain. The germline V and J ends were trimmed by 0 bases and 2 bases, with 8 bases remaining between them. The CDR3 runs 15 residues. Germline V gene lookup returns CDR1 MNHNY and CDR2 SVGAGI (reference sequence). This chain's CDR3 is CASSYSRAAGNTIYF. In DNA form, the CDR3 reads TGTGCCAGCAGTTACTCGCGGGCAGCTGGAAACACCATATATTTT.

This chain connects TRBV6-1 to TRBJ2-7; no firm D call. Trimming stripped 4 bases from V and 8 bases from J, with 9 bases between. From germline, CDR1 is MNHNS and CDR2 SASEGT. The CDR3 length is 11 residues. As DNA, the CDR3 is TGTGCCAGCAGTGCCCTTGTCCAGCAGTACTTC. Encoded protein: CASSALVQQYF.

The chain carries TRBV7-3 and TRBJ2-2; 8 nucleotides line up with TRBD1. The germline CDR1 and CDR2 sequences are SGHTA and FQGTGA. With 6 bases clipped from V and 5 bases from J, the junction kept 8 bases outside the gene matches. This CDR3 has 15 amino acids. This chain's CDR3 is CASRYRGIRTGELFF. CDR3 sequence (DNA): TGTGCCAGCAGGTACAGGGGGATCAGGACCGGGGAGCTGTTTTTT.